A selection of T cell receptor beta chains follows, all from one sample in a study of T cell changes during pregnancy in multiple sclerosis. Some clones are missing from TCRdb's copy, which holds only in-frame ones; the method was immunoSEQ multiplex PCR. Among fewer than 85,000 clones, about 90% were seen once, and the ten largest hold 1.5% to 2%. The specimen comprised peripheral blood, sampled in the first trimester of pregnancy. These receptors all stem from a female donor in good health, enrolled as a control in a pregnancy study. Each CDR3 is given with its conserved first and last residue. The order of the fields is V gene, D gene, clone size, J gene, CDR3 protein, CDR3 DNA. D genes are given only for firm matches. Rows may omit the clone size; those that give it use once, few, many or a size class.

TRBV5-6	TRBD1	.	TRBJ2-7	CASSPLGDRGYEQYF	TGTGCCAGCAGTCCCCTGGGGGACAGGGGCTACGAGCAGTACTTC
TRBV5-1	.	.	TRBJ2-1	CASSLGPHGGEQFF	TGCGCCAGCAGCTTGGGGCCCCACGGGGGTGAGCAGTTCTTC
TRBV4-1	.	.	TRBJ1-3	CASSQPRQVGNTIYF	TGCGCCAGCAGCCAACCAAGACAGGTTGGAAACACCATATATTTT
TRBV5-1	TRBD1	.	TRBJ2-1	CASSLSMTGGYNEQFF	TGCGCCAGCAGCTTGAGTATGACAGGGGGATACAATGAGCAGTTCTTC
TRBV6-5	.	.	TRBJ1-2	CASSYWGVGYGYTF	TGTGCCAGCAGTTACTGGGGGGTCGGCTATGGCTACACCTTC
TRBV7-9	.	few	TRBJ1-1	CASSTWTVNTEAFF	TGTGCCAGCAGCACCTGGACAGTGAACACTGAAGCTTTCTTT
TRBV7-2	TRBD2	.	TRBJ2-1	CASSPSGRRNDEQFF	TGTGCCAGCAGCCCTAGCGGCCGACGTAACGATGAGCAGTTCTTC
TRBV7-2	TRBD1	.	TRBJ2-7	CASSRDRPPGEQYF	TGTGCCAGCAGCCGGGACAGGCCCCCGGGCGAGCAGTACTTC
TRBV29-1	.	.	TRBJ1-2	CSVAGLRDGYTF	TGCAGCGTTGCGGGGTTGCGAGATGGCTACACCTTC
TRBV5-4	.	.	TRBJ2-7	CASSLNAGYEQYF	TGTGCCAGCAGCTTGAATGCGGGTTACGAGCAGTACTTC
TRBV5-6	TRBD1	.	TRBJ1-1	CASSFQGALGGTEAFF	TGTGCCAGCAGCTTCCAGGGGGCGCTTGGGGGCACTGAAGCTTTCTTT
TRBV7-9	.	.	TRBJ1-1	CASSLLGGGEAFF	TGTGCCAGCAGCTTATTGGGCGGGGGAGAGGCTTTCTTT
TRBV11-2	.	.	TRBJ2-2	CASSPPGAELFF	TGTGCCAGCAGCCCCCCGGGTGCAGAGCTGTTTTTT
TRBV6-5	TRBD1	.	TRBJ1-1	CASSYGGQGSEAFF	TGTGCCAGCAGTTACGGAGGACAGGGCTCTGAAGCTTTCTTT
TRBV5-8	.	.	TRBJ1-1	CASSLTLDSWGDTEAFF	TGTGCCAGCAGCTTGACTCTGGACAGCTGGGGCGACACTGAAGCTTTCTTT
TRBV27	TRBD1	.	TRBJ1-5	CASSFLGAGGYNQPQHF	TGTGCCAGCAGCTTCCTCGGGGCAGGGGGATACAATCAGCCCCAGCATTTT
TRBV6-6	.	.	TRBJ2-3	CASSYTGTDTQYF	TGTGCCAGCAGTTACACCGGTACAGATACGCAGTATTTT
TRBV21-1	.	.	TRBJ2-1	CASRTGGPTYNEQFF	TGTGCCAGCAGGACAGGGGGCCCCACCTACAATGAGCAGTTCTTC
TRBV27	.	.	TRBJ2-2	CASSLSRARTGELFF	TGTGCCAGCAGTTTATCCAGGGCAAGAACCGGGGAGCTGTTTTTT
TRBV19	.	.	TRBJ2-1	CAAGASEWGEQFF	TGTGCCGCCGGGGCTAGCGAATGGGGTGAGCAGTTCTTC
TRBV2	TRBD2	few	TRBJ2-3	CASSERREVRGTDTQYF	TGTGCCAGCAGTGAAAGGCGGGAGGTGAGGGGCACAGATACGCAGTATTTT
TRBV11-3	TRBD1	few	TRBJ2-3	CASSLRQGSTDTQYF	TGTGCCAGCAGCCTAAGACAGGGAAGCACAGATACGCAGTATTTT
TRBV5-1	.	once	TRBJ1-1	CASSLPSGQNTEAFF	TGCGCCAGCAGCTTGCCCTCCGGACAGAACACTGAAGCTTTCTTT
TRBV4-1	TRBD2	.	TRBJ2-2	CASSRGRNTGELFF	TGCGCCAGCAGCCGCGGGAGGAACACCGGGGAGCTGTTTTTT
TRBV6-5	TRBD2	.	TRBJ2-1	CASSFTSGSYEQFF	TGTGCCAGCAGTTTTACTAGCGGGAGCTATGAGCAGTTCTTC
TRBV29-1	.	.	TRBJ2-7	CSVGPDISYEQYF	TGCAGCGTCGGTCCCGACATCTCCTACGAGCAGTACTTC
TRBV4-2	TRBD2	.	TRBJ2-7	CASSQRLAESYEQYF	TGTGCCAGCAGCCAAAGACTAGCGGAGAGCTACGAGCAGTACTTC
TRBV5-4	.	once	TRBJ2-7	CASSLLGYEQYF	TGTGCCAGCAGCTTGCTCGGTTACGAGCAGTACTTC
TRBV5-6	.	.	TRBJ2-3	CASSLGRESTDTQYF	TGTGCCAGCAGCTTGGGGAGGGAGAGCACAGATACGCAGTATTTT
TRBV28	TRBD1	once	TRBJ1-1	CASSLRLGTGGTAFF	TGTGCCAGCAGTTTACGTCTGGGGACAGGGGGGACCGCTTTCTTT
TRBV25-1	TRBD2	.	TRBJ2-1	CASSEYLLAGKNNEQFF	TGTGCCAGCAGTGAATACCTCCTAGCGGGAAAAAACAATGAGCAGTTCTTC
TRBV29-1	.	.	TRBJ1-1	CSAEGGGGNTEAFF	TGCAGCGCGGAGGGCGGCGGGGGGAACACTGAAGCTTTCTTT
TRBV6-1	TRBD2	.	TRBJ2-3	CASSLRTRNADTQYF	TGTGCCAGCAGTCTTCGGACTAGGAACGCAGATACGCAGTATTTT
TRBV28	TRBD1	.	TRBJ2-5	CASSLRDSDLKTQYF	TGTGCCAGCAGTTTAAGGGACAGTGACTTGAAGACCCAGTACTTC
TRBV27	TRBD1	.	TRBJ2-5	CASSLTGGSETQYF	TGTGCCAGCAGTCTTACAGGGGGCTCGGAGACCCAGTACTTC
TRBV29-1	.	.	TRBJ1-2	CSVGWEQGVEFHGYTF	TGCAGCGTTGGGTGGGAACAGGGAGTTGAGTTCCATGGCTACACCTTC
TRBV20-1	.	.	TRBJ2-1	CSARVENEQFF	TGCAGTGCTAGAGTGGAGAATGAGCAGTTCTTC
TRBV27	TRBD2	.	TRBJ2-1	CASSLSRTSGYNEQFF	TGTGCCAGCAGTTTATCGCGGACTAGCGGCTACAATGAGCAGTTCTTC
TRBV7-2	TRBD1	.	TRBJ2-4	CASSFGGTGSTIQYF	TGTGCCAGCAGCTTCGGGGGGACAGGGTCGACCATTCAGTACTTC
TRBV28	.	.	TRBJ2-1	CASSSPSESSYNEQFF	TGTGCCAGCAGTTCACCCAGCGAGAGCTCCTACAATGAGCAGTTCTTC
TRBV2	TRBD1	.	TRBJ2-7	CASIGTGSYEQYF	TGTGCCAGCATTGGGACAGGTTCCTACGAGCAGTACTTC
TRBV4-1	.	.	TRBJ2-5	CASSQDPTEETQYF	TGCGCCAGCAGCCAAGATCCTACAGAAGAGACCCAGTACTTC
TRBV11-2	.	.	TRBJ2-1	CASSLGPSSYNEQFF	TGTGCCAGCAGTCTGGGCCCGAGCTCCTACAATGAGCAGTTCTTC
TRBV6-4	.	.	TRBJ2-1	CASSDVWGASRNEQFF	TGTGCCAGCAGTGATGTATGGGGCGCTTCTCGAAATGAGCAGTTCTTC
TRBV4-2	TRBD1	.	TRBJ2-7	CASSQIGGQGAYEQYF	TGTGCCAGCAGCCAAATAGGGGGTCAGGGGGCCTACGAGCAGTACTTC
TRBV4-1	TRBD1	.	TRBJ1-2	CASSQDGDRVLSGYTF	TGCGCCAGCAGCCAAGACGGGGACAGGGTTTTGTCTGGCTACACCTTC
TRBV5-5	.	.	TRBJ2-7	CASSLSTGTYEQYF	TGTGCCAGCAGCTTGTCGACGGGGACCTACGAGCAGTACTTC
TRBV28	TRBD2	.	TRBJ2-1	CASSLGREDEQFF	TGTGCCAGCAGCCTGGGCCGGGAGGATGAGCAGTTCTTC
TRBV7-2	.	.	TRBJ1-3	CASSFGQNSGNTIYF	TGTGCCAGCAGCTTCGGACAGAACTCTGGAAACACCATATATTTT
TRBV2	.	.	TRBJ2-7	CASSEDGSQYYEQYF	TGTGCCAGCAGTGAAGATGGTAGCCAATACTACGAGCAGTACTTC
TRBV5-1	TRBD1	.	TRBJ2-5	CASRSGTGPGETQYF	TGCGCCAGCAGGTCCGGGACAGGACCAGGGGAGACCCAGTACTTC
TRBV6-1	.	.	TRBJ2-7	CASSAFLEQYF	TGTGCCAGCAGTGCTTTCTTAGAGCAGTACTTC
TRBV27	.	.	TRBJ2-2	CASSWAAPPPGELFF	TGTGCCAGCAGCTGGGCCGCCCCCCCGCCCGGGGAGCTGTTTTTT